This entry lists 24 T cell receptor beta chains sequenced from one sample in a study of blood T cell repertoires in COVID-19. Profiled with immunoSEQ multiplex PCR; TCRdb holds only in-frame clones, not every one. This sample has 150,000 to 180,000 clones; approximately 86% occur once, and the top ten carry 0.63%. What was sequenced was peripheral blood. The receptors were gathered from a man between 60 and 75 years old with COVID-19, enrolled during active disease.

The gene calls are TRBV7-2 and TRBJ1-5; TRBD1 is a possible D gene (5 bases). Germline V lookup: CDR1 SGHTA, CDR2 FQGNSA. V lost 3 bases, J lost 11 bases, and 17 bases lay in between. This CDR3 is built from 14 residues. CDR3: CASSLGGVSEAQHF. The DNA of the CDR3 is TGTGCCAGCAGCTTGGGGGGGGTCTCTGAGGCCCAGCATTTT. Full variable domain (outside the CDR3, taken from reference TRBV7-2 and TRBJ1-5): GAGVSQSPSNKVTEKGKDVELRCDPISGHTALYWYRQSLGQGLEFLIYFQGNSAPDKSGLPSDRFSAERTGGSVSTLTIQRTQQEDSAVYLCASSLGGVSEAQHFGDGTRLSIL.

The J gene is TRBJ2-1, the V gene TRBV10-3; 8 positions match TRBD1. Germline V lookup: CDR1 ENHRY, CDR2 SYGVKD. CDR3 length equals 16 residues. With 5 bases clipped from V and 7 bases from J, the junction kept 13 bases outside the gene matches. CDR3 nucleotides: TGTGCCATCAGTTCTACCGGGACAGGCCTTTGGAATGAGCAGTTCTTC. Protein product: CAISSTGTGLWNEQFF.

This chain connects TRBV2 to TRBJ1-5, with 9 bases fitting TRBD1. V lost 5 bases to trimming and J lost 5 bases; unmatched junction nucleotides: 7. The germline V gene has CDR1 SNHLY and CDR2 FYNNEI. The CDR3 loop spans 15 amino acids. Here the CDR3 reads CASSRAGTGYQPQHF. CDR3 nucleotides: TGTGCCAGCAGTAGAGCCGGGACAGGGTATCAGCCCCAGCATTTT.

The CDR3 region has the DNA TGTGCCAGCAGCTGGGCCCCCGGGACTGGTTCGAGGGTCGATGAGCAGTTCTTC. Translation: CASSWAPGTGSRVDEQFF. The rearrangement links TRBV5-4 to TRBJ2-1, with a possible D match to TRBD2 (6 bases). Germline assignment: CDR1 SGHNT and CDR2 YYREEE (reference sequence). CDR3 size: 18 residues. Trimming removed 3 bases from V and 8 bases from J, with 27 bases in between.

This rearrangement joins TRBV7-9 to TRBJ2-7, with TRBD2 as a possible D gene (6 bases). Germline CDR1 is SEHNR and CDR2 is FQNEAQ (reference sequence). V lost 2 bases, J lost 6 bases, and 17 bases lay in between. The CDR3 has 15 amino acids. The CDR3 bases are TGTGCCAGCAGCTTATCGCTCTCGGGAGCCGGCGAGCAGTACTTC. Amino acids: CASSLSLSGAGEQYF.

V gene TRBV7-2 combines with J gene TRBJ1-1; 8 nucleotides agree with TRBD1. This CDR3 is 16 amino acids long. Germline lookup yields CDR1 SGHTA and CDR2 FQGNSA. The J segment lost 0 bases and the V segment lost 6 bases, leaving 9 bases of the junction unmatched. CDR3 nucleotide sequence: TGTGCCAGCAGTCCGACCAGGGGGCGCGTGAACACTGAAGCTTTCTTT. Protein sequence: CASSPTRGRVNTEAFF.

This clone was counted a single time. The chain has TRBV9 and TRBJ1-1; D is unresolved. Trimming pared 1 base from V and 3 bases from J, leaving 7 bases between. The germline CDR1 and CDR2 sequences are SGDLS and YYNGEE. The CDR3 extends over 13 amino acids. Here the CDR3 reads CASSVSPDTEAFF. The CDR3 nucleotides read TGTGCCAGCAGCGTATCTCCCGACACTGAAGCTTTCTTT.

This chain uses TRBV28 with TRBJ1-5; weak D call: TRBD1 (6 bases). There are 15 residues in the CDR3. From germline, CDR1 is MDHEN and CDR2 SYDVKM. With 6 bases removed from V and 4 bases from J, the gap between germline ends came to 16 bases. CDR3 sequence: CASSRRDTANQPQHF. CDR3 nucleotide sequence: TGTGCCAGCAGCCGCCGGGACACGGCGAATCAGCCCCAGCATTTT.

J is TRBJ2-1 and V is TRBV7-2; 7 bases line up with TRBD1. CDR1 is SGHTA and CDR2 is FQGNSA in the germline V gene. V was clipped by 4 bases and J by 6 bases; unmatched bases: 9. The CDR3 sequence is 15 residues long. CDR3 sequence reads: CASSSTGALGNEQFF. The CDR3 region has the DNA TGTGCCAGCAGCTCCACAGGGGCCCTGGGCAATGAGCAGTTCTTC.

As concerns this clone: This CDR3 is missing its conserved last phenylalanine or tryptophan, likely due to a read error. The chain recombines TRBV10-3 with TRBJ1-1; a possible D gene is TRBD1 (6 bases). CDR1 is ENHRY and CDR2 is SYGVKD in the germline V gene. V lost 7 bases to trimming and J lost 1 base, with 7 bases between them. The CDR3 totals 12 residues. CDR3 bases: TGTGCCATCAAACAGGGGAACACTGAAGCTTTCTCT. Residues: CAIKQGNTEAFS.

The table lists this clone with a few counts. The genes are TRBV2 and TRBJ1-4; 8 bases are shared with TRBD1. Germline CDR1 and CDR2: SNHLY and FYNNEI. V dropped 6 bases and J dropped 15; count of bases not matched to a gene: 9. The CDR3 consists of 12 residues. Written as DNA, the CDR3 is TGTGCCAGCAGGGGACAGGAGCTTCTTTTGTTTTTT. Protein sequence: CASRGQELLLFF. Drawing the rest from reference TRBV2 and TRBJ1-4, the complete variable domain is EPEVTQTPSHQVTQMGQEVILRCVPISNHLYFYWYRQILGQKVEFLVSFYNNEISEKSEIFDDQFSVERPDGSNFTLKIRSTKLEDSAMYFCASRGQELLLFFGSGTQLSVL.

The rearrangement links TRBV27 to TRBJ1-1, with D unclear. CDR3 length: 14 amino acids. Germline loops: CDR1 MNHEY, CDR2 SMNVEV (reference sequence). The V and J ends lost 5 bases and 1 base respectively, with 11 bases between them. The DNA for the CDR3 is TGTGCCAGCAGTATTGGCAGTTGGAACACTGAAGCTTTCTTT. Translated, it gives CASSIGSWNTEAFF.

V is TRBV6-5 and J is TRBJ1-2; possibly TRBD1 for D (6 bases). Germline V gene lookup returns CDR1 MNHEY and CDR2 SVGAGI. The CDR3 covers 14 residues. V lost 6 bases and J 8 bases, leaving 19 bases between the germline ends. As DNA, the CDR3 is TGTGCCAGCAGAACAACAGGGTCGCTAACCGGCTACACCTTC. Residues: CASRTTGSLTGYTF.

The V call is TRBV18, the J call TRBJ1-2; D is possibly TRBD1 (6 bases). This CDR3 has 14 residues. Trimming removed 5 bases from V and 0 bases from J, with 10 bases in between. From germline, CDR1 is KGHSH and CDR2 LQKENI. The CDR3 is CASSRDTTNYGYTF. CDR3 nucleotides: TGTGCCAGCTCAAGGGACACCACTAACTATGGCTACACCTTC. Variable domain in full (rest from reference TRBV18 and TRBJ1-2): NAGVMQNPRHLVRRRGQEARLRCSPMKGHSHVYWYRQLPEEGLKFMVYLQKENIIDESGMPKERFSAEFPKEGPSILRIQQVVRGDSAAYFCASSRDTTNYGYTFGSGTRLTVV.

This chain uses TRBV7-3 with TRBJ1-2; D may be TRBD1 (6 bases). This CDR3 has 15 residues. In germline, CDR1 is SGHTA, CDR2 FQGTGA. V was trimmed by 5 bases and J by 0 bases, leaving 13 bases between them. CDR3 sequence: CASSPTGNTNYGYTF. DNA of the CDR3: TGTGCCAGCAGCCCCACAGGGAATACTAACTATGGCTACACCTTC.

This sequence joins TRBV2 and TRBJ1-3, with 8 bases fitting TRBD1. V lost 6 bases and J lost 3; bases outside the gene matches: 7. The germline V gene encodes CDR1 SNHLY and CDR2 FYNNEI. The length of the CDR3 is 15 residues. The CDR3 here is CASRAQGANGNTIYF. Here the CDR3 DNA reads TGTGCCAGCAGAGCCCAGGGGGCTAATGGAAACACCATATATTTT.

The V and J genes are TRBV7-8 and TRBJ1-3; D uncertain. The V end was cut by 6 bases, the J end by 3 bases, with 12 bases between. The V gene's germline CDR1 is SGHVS and CDR2 FQNEAQ. This CDR3 contains 14 residues. The CDR3 sequence is CASSLGVVGNTIYF. DNA for the CDR3: TGTGCCAGCAGTCTAGGCGTAGTTGGAAACACCATATATTTT.

The J gene is TRBJ1-2, the V gene TRBV7-3, with 10 positions matching TRBD1. Looked up from germline, CDR1 is SGHTA and CDR2 is FQGTGA. CDR3 size: 15 residues. Germline trimming cut 5 bases from V and 5 bases from J; bases unmatched to any gene: 8. The CDR3 spells CASSPTGGQGYGYTF. In DNA form, the CDR3 reads TGTGCCAGCAGCCCAACTGGGGGACAGGGGTATGGCTACACCTTC.

This chain connects TRBV18 to TRBJ2-3; a weak D match, TRBD2 (6 bases). V lost 3 bases, J lost 3 bases, and 13 bases lay in between. CDR1 is KGHSH and CDR2 is LQKENI in the germline V gene. This CDR3 has 15 amino acids. Written as DNA, the CDR3 is TGTGCCAGCTCACCCCGTGGCGGGGCGACAGATACGCAGTATTTT. Residues: CASSPRGGATDTQYF.

This clone was seen only once. This chain joins TRBV28 and TRBJ2-7, with a tentative D call TRBD1 (5 bases). From germline, CDR1 is MDHEN and CDR2 SYDVKM. This CDR3 is built from 12 residues. The CDR3 coding sequence is TGTGCTACGACAGCGATTACCTACGAGCAGTACTTC. This sequence encodes CATTAITYEQYF.

This chain links TRBV7-3 with TRBJ1-2; possibly TRBD1 for D (5 bases). Trimming left V 5 bases short and J 8 bases short, with 15 bases between. Germline assignment: CDR1 SGHTA and CDR2 FQGTGA. The CDR3 contains 13 residues. The CDR3 here is CASSAKGGEGYTF. CDR3 coding DNA: TGTGCCAGCAGCGCAAAAGGAGGGGAAGGCTACACCTTC. Variable domain in full (rest from reference TRBV7-3 and TRBJ1-2): GAGVSQTPSNKVTEKGKYVELRCDPISGHTALYWYRQSLGQGPEFLIYFQGTGAADDSGLPNDRFFAVRPEGSVSTLKIQRTERGDSAVYLCASSAKGGEGYTFGSGTRLTVV.

Regarding this clone: The same CDR3 is also encoded by other DNA sequences in this sample. The CDR3 spells CASSPGPNTEAFF. CDR3 DNA: TGTGCCAGCTCACCAGGCCCTAACACTGAAGCTTTCTTT. The chain uses TRBV18 and TRBJ1-1; D gene uncertain. The CDR3 loop spans 13 amino acids. The germline CDR1 and CDR2 sequences are KGHSH and LQKENI. With 2 bases removed from V and 2 bases from J, the gap between germline ends came to 6 bases.

The chain employs TRBV5-5 and TRBJ1-6; weak D call: TRBD1 (6 bases). Deletions cut 0 bases from V and 18 bases from J, with 7 bases between. Germline CDR1 is SGHKS and CDR2 is YYEKEE (reference sequence). The CDR3 runs to 10 residues. The CDR3 here is CASSLGGGHF. CDR3 DNA: TGTGCCAGCAGCTTGGGAGGGGGCCACTTT.

CDR3 nucleotides: TGTGCCAGTAACCGTGAGCGGGGGGTTGGAAATTCACCCCTCCACTTT. Its protein product is CASNRERGVGNSPLHF. This chain connects TRBV19 to TRBJ1-6, with D possibly matching TRBD1 (5 bases). The CDR3 runs 16 residues. The germline V gene has CDR1 LNHDA and CDR2 SQIVND (reference sequence). Trimming took off 7 bases at V and 7 bases at J, with 20 bases between the two ends.